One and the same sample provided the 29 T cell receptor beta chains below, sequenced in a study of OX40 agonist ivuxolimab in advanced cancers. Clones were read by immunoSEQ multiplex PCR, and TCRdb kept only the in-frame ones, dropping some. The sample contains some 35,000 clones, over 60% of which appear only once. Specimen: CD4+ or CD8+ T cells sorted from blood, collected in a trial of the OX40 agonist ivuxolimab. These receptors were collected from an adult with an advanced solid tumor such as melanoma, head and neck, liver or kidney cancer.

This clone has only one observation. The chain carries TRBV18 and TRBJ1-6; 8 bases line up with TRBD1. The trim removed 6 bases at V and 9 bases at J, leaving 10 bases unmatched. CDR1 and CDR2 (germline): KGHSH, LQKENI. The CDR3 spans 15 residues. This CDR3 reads CASSPNGQGGSPLHF. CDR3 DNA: TGTGCCAGCTCCCCAAATGGACAGGGTGGTTCACCCCTCCACTTT.

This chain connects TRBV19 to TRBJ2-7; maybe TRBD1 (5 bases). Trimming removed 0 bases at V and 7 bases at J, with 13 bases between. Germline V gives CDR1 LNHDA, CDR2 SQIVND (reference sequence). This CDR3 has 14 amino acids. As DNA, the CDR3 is TGTGCCAGTAGTATAGAAGGGGTCTCGGGTGAGCAGTACTTC. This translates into CASSIEGVSGEQYF.

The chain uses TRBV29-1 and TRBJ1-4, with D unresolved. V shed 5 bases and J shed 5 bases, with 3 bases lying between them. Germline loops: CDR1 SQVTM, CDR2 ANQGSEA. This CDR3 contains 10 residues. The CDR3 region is CSVYNEKLFF. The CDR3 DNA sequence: TGCAGCGTTTACAATGAAAAACTGTTTTTT.

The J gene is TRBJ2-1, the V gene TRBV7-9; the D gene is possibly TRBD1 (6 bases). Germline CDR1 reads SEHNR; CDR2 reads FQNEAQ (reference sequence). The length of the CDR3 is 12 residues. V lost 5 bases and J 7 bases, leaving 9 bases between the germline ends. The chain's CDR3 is CASSPQGNEQFF. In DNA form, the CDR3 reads TGTGCCAGCAGCCCACAGGGTAATGAGCAGTTCTTC. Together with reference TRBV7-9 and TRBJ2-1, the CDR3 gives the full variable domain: DTGVSQNPRHKITKRGQNVTFRCDPISEHNRLYWYRQTLGQGPEFLTYFQNEAQLEKSRLLSDRFSAERPKGSFSTLEIQRTEQGDSAMYLCASSPQGNEQFFGPGTRLTVL.

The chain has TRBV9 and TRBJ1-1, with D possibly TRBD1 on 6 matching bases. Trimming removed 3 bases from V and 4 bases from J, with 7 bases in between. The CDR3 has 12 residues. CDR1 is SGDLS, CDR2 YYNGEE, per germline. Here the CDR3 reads CASSGGATEAFF. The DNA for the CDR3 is TGTGCCAGCAGCGGGGGGGCCACTGAAGCTTTCTTT.

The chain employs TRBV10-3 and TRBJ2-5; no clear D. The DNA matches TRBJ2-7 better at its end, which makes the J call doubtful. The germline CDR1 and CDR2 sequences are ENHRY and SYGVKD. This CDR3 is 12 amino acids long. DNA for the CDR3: TGTGCCATCAGTGAACACGACTACGAGCAGTACTTC. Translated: CAISEHDYEQYF.

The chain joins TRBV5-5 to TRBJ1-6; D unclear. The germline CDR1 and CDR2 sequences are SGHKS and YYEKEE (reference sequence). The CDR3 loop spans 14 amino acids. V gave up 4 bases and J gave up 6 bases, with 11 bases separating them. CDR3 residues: CASSPLFINSPLHF. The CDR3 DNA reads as TGTGCCAGCAGCCCCCTATTTATTAATTCACCCCTCCACTTT.

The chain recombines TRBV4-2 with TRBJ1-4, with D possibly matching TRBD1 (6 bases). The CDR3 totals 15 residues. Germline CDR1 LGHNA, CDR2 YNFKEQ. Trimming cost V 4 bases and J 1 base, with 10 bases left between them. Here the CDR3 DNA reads TGTGCCAGCAGCCGGTTCAGGGGAACTAATGAAAAACTGTTTTTT. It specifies CASSRFRGTNEKLFF.

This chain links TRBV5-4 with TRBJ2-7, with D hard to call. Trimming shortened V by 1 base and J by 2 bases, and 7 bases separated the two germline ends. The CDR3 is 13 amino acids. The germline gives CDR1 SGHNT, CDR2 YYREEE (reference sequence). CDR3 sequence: CASSLSATYEQYF. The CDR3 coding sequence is TGTGCCAGCAGCTTGTCAGCGACCTACGAGCAGTACTTC. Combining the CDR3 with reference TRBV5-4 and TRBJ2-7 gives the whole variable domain ETGVTQSPTHLIKTRGQQVTLRCSSQSGHNTVSWYQQALGQGPQFIFQYYREEENGRGNFPPRFSGLQFPNYSSELNVNALELDDSALYLCASSLSATYEQYFGPGTRLTVT.

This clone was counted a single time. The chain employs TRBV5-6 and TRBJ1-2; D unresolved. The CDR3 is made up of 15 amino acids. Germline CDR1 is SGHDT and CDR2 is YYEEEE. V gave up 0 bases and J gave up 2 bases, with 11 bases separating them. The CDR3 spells CASSLAVGQNYGYTF. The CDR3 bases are TGTGCCAGCAGCTTGGCAGTGGGCCAAAACTATGGCTACACCTTC.

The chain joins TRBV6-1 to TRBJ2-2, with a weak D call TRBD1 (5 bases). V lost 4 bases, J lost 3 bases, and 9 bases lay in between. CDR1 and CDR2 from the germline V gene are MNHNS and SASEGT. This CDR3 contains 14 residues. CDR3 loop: CASSADTYTGELFF. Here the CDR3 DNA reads TGTGCCAGCAGTGCGGACACCTACACCGGGGAGCTGTTTTTT.

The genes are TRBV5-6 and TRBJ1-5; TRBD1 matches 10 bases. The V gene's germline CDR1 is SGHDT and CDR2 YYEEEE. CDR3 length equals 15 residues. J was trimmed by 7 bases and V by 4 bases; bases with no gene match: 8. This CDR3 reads CASSPDRGAGQPQHF. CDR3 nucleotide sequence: TGTGCCAGCAGCCCGGACAGGGGGGCAGGCCAGCCCCAGCATTTT.

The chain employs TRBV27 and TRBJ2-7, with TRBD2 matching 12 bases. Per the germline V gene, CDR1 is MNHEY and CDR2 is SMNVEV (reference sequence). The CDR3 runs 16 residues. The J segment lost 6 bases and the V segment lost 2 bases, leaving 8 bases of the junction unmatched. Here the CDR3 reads CASSLRGGTSGFEQYF. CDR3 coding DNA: TGTGCCAGCAGTTTAAGGGGCGGGACTAGCGGGTTCGAGCAGTACTTC.

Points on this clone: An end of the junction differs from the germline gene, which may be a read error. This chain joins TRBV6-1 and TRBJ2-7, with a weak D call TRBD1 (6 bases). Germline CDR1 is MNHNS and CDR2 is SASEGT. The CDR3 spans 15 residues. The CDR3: CASTEIKGQGYEQYF. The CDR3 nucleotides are TGTGCCAGCACTGAAATAAAGGGGCAGGGGTACGAGCAGTACTTC.

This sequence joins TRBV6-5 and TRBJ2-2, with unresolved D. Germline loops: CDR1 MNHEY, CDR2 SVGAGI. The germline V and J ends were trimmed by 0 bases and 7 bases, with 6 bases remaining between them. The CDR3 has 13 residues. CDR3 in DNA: TGTGCCAGCAGTTACTCGACCCTCGGGGAGCTGTTTTTT. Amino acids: CASSYSTLGELFF.

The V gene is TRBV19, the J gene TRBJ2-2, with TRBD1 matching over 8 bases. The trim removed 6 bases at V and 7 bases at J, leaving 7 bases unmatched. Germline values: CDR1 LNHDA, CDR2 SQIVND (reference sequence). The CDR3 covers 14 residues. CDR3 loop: CASSAGTGIGELFF. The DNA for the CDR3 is TGTGCCAGTAGCGCCGGGACAGGAATCGGGGAGCTGTTTTTT.

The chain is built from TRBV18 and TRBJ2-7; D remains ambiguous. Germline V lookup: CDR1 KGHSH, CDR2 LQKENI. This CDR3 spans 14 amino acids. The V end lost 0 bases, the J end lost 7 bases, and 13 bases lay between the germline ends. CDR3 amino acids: CASSPPETVGEQYF. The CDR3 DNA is TGTGCCAGCTCACCACCTGAGACCGTGGGGGAGCAGTACTTC. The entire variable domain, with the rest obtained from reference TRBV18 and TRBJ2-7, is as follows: NAGVMQNPRHLVRRRGQEARLRCSPMKGHSHVYWYRQLPEEGLKFMVYLQKENIIDESGMPKERFSAEFPKEGPSILRIQQVVRGDSAAYFCASSPPETVGEQYFGPGTRLTVT.

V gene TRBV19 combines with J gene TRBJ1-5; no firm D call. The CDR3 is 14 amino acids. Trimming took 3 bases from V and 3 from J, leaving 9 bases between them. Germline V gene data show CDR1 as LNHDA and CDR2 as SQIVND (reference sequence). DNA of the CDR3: TGTGCCAGTAGTATCGGGTCAGCCAATCAGCCCCAGCATTTT. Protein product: CASSIGSANQPQHF.

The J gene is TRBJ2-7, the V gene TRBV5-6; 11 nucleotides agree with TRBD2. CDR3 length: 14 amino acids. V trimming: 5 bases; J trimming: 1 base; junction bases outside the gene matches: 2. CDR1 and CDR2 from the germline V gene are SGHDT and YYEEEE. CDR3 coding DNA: TGTGCCAGCAGTCGACTAGCGGGGTCCTACGAGCAGTACTTC. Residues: CASSRLAGSYEQYF. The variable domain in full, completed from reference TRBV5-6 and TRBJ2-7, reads DAGVTQSPTHLIKTRGQQVTLRCSPKSGHDTVSWYQQALGQGPQFIFQYYEEEERQRGNFPDRFSGHQFPNYSSELNVNALLLGDSALYLCASSRLAGSYEQYFGPGTRLTVT.

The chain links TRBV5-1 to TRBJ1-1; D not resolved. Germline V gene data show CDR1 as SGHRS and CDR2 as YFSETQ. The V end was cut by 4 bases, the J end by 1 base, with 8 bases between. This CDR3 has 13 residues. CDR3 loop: CASSRLRNTEAFF. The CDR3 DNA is TGCGCCAGCAGCCGCCTCAGGAACACTGAAGCTTTCTTT.

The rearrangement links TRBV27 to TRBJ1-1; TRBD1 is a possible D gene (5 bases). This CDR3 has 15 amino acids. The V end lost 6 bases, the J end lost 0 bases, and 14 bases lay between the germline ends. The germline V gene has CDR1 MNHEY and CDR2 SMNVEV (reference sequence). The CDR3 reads CASRTGRLLNTEAFF. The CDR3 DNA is TGTGCCAGCAGAACGGGACGGCTGTTGAACACTGAAGCTTTCTTT.

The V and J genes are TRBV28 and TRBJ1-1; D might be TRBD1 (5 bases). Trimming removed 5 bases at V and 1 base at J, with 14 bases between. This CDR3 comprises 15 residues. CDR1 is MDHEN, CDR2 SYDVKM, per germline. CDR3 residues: CASSPPGRGNTEAFF. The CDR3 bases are TGTGCCAGCAGTCCACCGGGACGGGGGAACACTGAAGCTTTCTTT. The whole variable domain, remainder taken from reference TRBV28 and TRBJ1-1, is DVKVTQSSRYLVKRTGEKVFLECVQDMDHENMFWYRQDPGLGLRLIYFSYDVKMKEKGDIPEGYSVSREKKERFSLILESASTNQTSMYLCASSPPGRGNTEAFFGQGTRLTVV.

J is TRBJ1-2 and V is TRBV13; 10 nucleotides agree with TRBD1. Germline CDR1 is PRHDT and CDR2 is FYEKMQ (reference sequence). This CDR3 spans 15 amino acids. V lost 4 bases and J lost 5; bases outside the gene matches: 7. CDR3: CASSYRRTGGYGYTF. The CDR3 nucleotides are TGTGCCAGCAGCTACCGACGGACAGGGGGTTATGGCTACACCTTC.

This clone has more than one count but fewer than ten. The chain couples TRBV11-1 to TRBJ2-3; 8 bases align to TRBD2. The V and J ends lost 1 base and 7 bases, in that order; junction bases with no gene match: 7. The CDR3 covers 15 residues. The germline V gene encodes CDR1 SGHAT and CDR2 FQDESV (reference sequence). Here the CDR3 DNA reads TGTGCCAGCAGCTTAGGGCTAGCGGGCTTGAATACGCAGTATTTT. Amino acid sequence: CASSLGLAGLNTQYF.

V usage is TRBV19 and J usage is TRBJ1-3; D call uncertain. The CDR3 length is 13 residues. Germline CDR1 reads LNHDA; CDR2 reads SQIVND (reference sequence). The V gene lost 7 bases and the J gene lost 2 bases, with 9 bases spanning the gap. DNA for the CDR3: TGTGCCAGTAATGTGGGTACTGGAAACACCATATATTTT. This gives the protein CASNVGTGNTIYF.

The CDR3 coding sequence is TGTGCCAGCAGGGAGACGGACAAGAACACTGAAGCTTTCTTT. This translates into CASRETDKNTEAFF. The chain joins TRBV6-1 to TRBJ1-1, with D possibly matching TRBD1 (5 bases). Germline assignment: CDR1 MNHNS and CDR2 SASEGT. The CDR3 covers 14 residues. Trimming removed 6 bases at V and 1 base at J, with 12 bases between.

CDR3 protein: CASSLDGGNQETQYF. In DNA, the CDR3 is TGCGCCAGCAGCTTGGACGGGGGCAACCAAGAGACCCAGTACTTC. The J gene is TRBJ2-5, the V gene TRBV5-1, with D perhaps matching TRBD1 or TRBD2 (6 bases each). This CDR3 has 15 amino acids. Germline-derived CDR1 and CDR2 are SGHRS and YFSETQ. Deletions cut 0 bases from V and 0 bases from J, with 9 bases between.

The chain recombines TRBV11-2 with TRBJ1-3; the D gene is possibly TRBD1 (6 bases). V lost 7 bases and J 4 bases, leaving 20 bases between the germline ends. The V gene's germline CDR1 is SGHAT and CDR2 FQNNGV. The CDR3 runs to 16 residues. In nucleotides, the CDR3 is TGTGCCAGCACCCCGGGGGCAGGGGACTTCGGAAACACCATATATTTT. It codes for CASTPGAGDFGNTIYF.

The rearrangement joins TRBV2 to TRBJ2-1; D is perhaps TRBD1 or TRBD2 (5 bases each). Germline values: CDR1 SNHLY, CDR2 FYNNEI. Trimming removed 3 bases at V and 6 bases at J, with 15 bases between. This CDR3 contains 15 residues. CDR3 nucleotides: TGTGCCAGCAGTGACGAGGGGAATATTGGCAATGAGCAGTTCTTC. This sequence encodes CASSDEGNIGNEQFF.